A single sample is the source of the 13 T cell receptor beta chains below, sequenced in a study of CD8+ T cells in alopecia areata. Treatment given: oral pan-JAK inhibitor, 5-10 mg twice daily. Once RNA had been extracted, it was reverse transcribed into cDNA to act as the sequencing template. Libraries were prepared by immunoSEQ multiplex PCR; TCRdb keeps only in-frame clonotypes and omits some of them. The top ten hold about 3.7% of the sample, which has about 120,000 clones, around three fifths seen once. The sample here was CD4+ T cells sorted from blood, taken at week 24, from a patient treated with tofacitinib. Every receptor here comes from a human donor with alopecia areata.

This clone was observed a handful of times. The chain joins TRBV6-5 to TRBJ2-3; TRBD2 matches at 9 bases. The trim removed 6 bases at V and 15 bases at J, leaving 10 bases unmatched. This CDR3 contains 12 residues. Germline V gene data show CDR1 as MNHEY and CDR2 as SVGAGI. The CDR3 DNA is TGTGCCAGCAGGGGTAGCGGGGGCCTCCACTATTTT. Residues: CASRGSGGLHYF.

The V gene is TRBV23-1, the J gene TRBJ2-2, with D perhaps TRBD2 (6 bases). TRBV23-1 counts as an open reading frame of uncertain function. The CDR3 runs 16 residues. V lost 9 bases to trimming and J lost 2 bases, with 19 bases between them. The DNA of the CDR3 is TGCGCCAGGCTATGCGGGGCACCTCCCAACACCGGGGAGCTGTTTTTT. Residues: CARLCGAPPNTGELFF.

This clone was detected only a few times. This chain connects TRBV10-3 to TRBJ2-3, with 8 bases identical to TRBD2. Per germline, CDR1 ENHRY and CDR2 SYGVKD. CDR3 length equals 17 residues. The V and J ends lost 0 bases and 4 bases, in that order; junction bases with no gene match: 9. Here the CDR3 DNA reads TGTGCCATCAGTGAGTCCTTAGCGGGGACCGGTCCAGATACGCAGTATTTT. It yields the protein CAISESLAGTGPDTQYF.

The V gene is TRBV6-5, the J gene TRBJ2-7; D is uncertain. The CDR3 is 11 residues long. The V end lost 2 bases, the J end lost 5 bases, and 4 bases lay between the germline ends. Germline CDR1 is MNHEY and CDR2 is SVGAGI. CDR3 in amino acids: CASSYMDEQYF. CDR3 in DNA: TGTGCCAGCAGTTACATGGACGAGCAGTACTTC.

The rearrangement uses TRBV6-5 and TRBJ2-1; 8 nucleotides line up with TRBD1. Germline V gives CDR1 MNHEY, CDR2 SVGAGI. J gave up 9 bases and V 0 bases, and 10 bases lay outside the gene matches. The length of the CDR3 is 16 residues. The CDR3 bases are TGTGCCAGCAGTTACTCGATCTCCGCAGGGGGCGTTGAGCAGTTCTTC. It yields the protein CASSYSISAGGVEQFF.

J is TRBJ2-3 and V is TRBV28; no clear D. This CDR3 has 13 amino acids. V was cut by 2 bases and J by 4 bases, with 7 bases left in between. Germline loops: CDR1 MDHEN, CDR2 SYDVKM. Here the CDR3 reads CASSLGYADTQYF. The CDR3 DNA follows: TGTGCCAGCAGTTTAGGGTATGCAGATACGCAGTATTTT.

V and J are TRBV6-1 and TRBJ2-5, with 10 nucleotides matching TRBD2. This CDR3 is 14 amino acids long. V dropped 4 bases and J dropped 4; count of bases not matched to a gene: 3. Looked up from germline, CDR1 is MNHNS and CDR2 is SASEGT. CDR3 loop: CASSGAGGRETQYF. The CDR3 DNA is TGTGCCAGCAGTGGAGCGGGGGGGCGAGAGACCCAGTACTTC.

The genes are TRBV25-1 and TRBJ2-7, with TRBD1 matching over 9 bases. The CDR3 has 14 residues. With 10 bases clipped from V and 4 bases from J, the junction kept 11 bases outside the gene matches. Per germline, CDR1 MGHDK and CDR2 SYGVNS. CDR3 protein: CATSRGDRVYEQYF. The CDR3 DNA sequence: TGTGCCACCTCCCGGGGGGACAGGGTGTACGAGCAGTACTTC.

The rearrangement uses TRBV21-1 and TRBJ1-2; TRBD1, the D gene given by the table, was not confirmed from the DNA. TRBV21-1 is noted as a pseudogene. This CDR3 is built from 15 residues. The CDR3 protein is CASSIPTGSFYGYTF. CDR3 DNA: TGTGCCAGCAGCATACCTACAGGGAGTTTCTATGGCTACACCTTC.

The chain recombines TRBV9 with TRBJ2-3; TRBD2 matches at 9 bases. This CDR3 region has 17 residues. Losses at the gene ends were 3 bases for V and 6 bases for J; bases not matched to a gene: 14. The germline V gene has CDR1 SGDLS and CDR2 YYNGEE. The DNA of the CDR3 is TGTGCCAGCAGCGCGGGGGTTAGCGGGGGCCCTACGGATACGCAGTATTTT. Translating gives CASSAGVSGGPTDTQYF.

V is TRBV18 and J is TRBJ2-7; 7 bases map to TRBD1. V lost 6 bases, J lost 3 bases, and 8 bases stayed unmatched. Germline loops: CDR1 KGHSH, CDR2 LQKENI. The CDR3 spans 14 residues. CDR3 sequence (DNA): TGTGCCAGCTCCCCCCGACAGGGTTACTACGAGCAGTACTTC. It yields the protein CASSPRQGYYEQYF.

V is TRBV6-5 and J is TRBJ2-7, with D possibly being TRBD2 (7 bases). V was trimmed by 7 bases and J by 2 bases, leaving 18 bases between them. The CDR3 is 15 amino acids. Germline values: CDR1 MNHEY, CDR2 SVGAGI. The CDR3 DNA reads TGTGCCAGCAAGGAGGGAGGGCAGGGGACCTACGAGCAGTACTTC. Translating gives CASKEGGQGTYEQYF.

The V and J genes are TRBV30 and TRBJ1-6; 9 bases line up with TRBD1. Germline V lookup: CDR1 GTSNPN, CDR2 SVGIG (reference sequence). The CDR3 is 14 residues long. The ends lost 3 bases at V and 9 bases at J; junction bases unmatched: 6. The chain's CDR3 is CAWSRDRAGSPLHF. DNA of the CDR3: TGTGCCTGGAGCCGGGACAGGGCGGGTTCACCCCTCCACTTT.